These 30 T cell receptor beta chains share one sample of origin, sequenced in a study of blood T cell repertoires in COVID-19. Data came from immunoSEQ multiplex PCR; TCRdb stores just in-frame clones and leaves some out. The sample lists almost 300,000 clones, roughly 91% seen once, with around 10% in the top ten. Sequenced: peripheral blood. These receptors were collected from a woman in her thirties with COVID-19, enrolled during active disease.

This chain links TRBV4-1 with TRBJ1-4; D gene unclear. The germline V gene encodes CDR1 MGHRA and CDR2 YSYEKL. V lost 0 bases and J 9 bases, leaving 14 bases between the germline ends. CDR3 length equals 15 residues. CDR3 region: CASSQDPGEVQKLFF. The CDR3 DNA follows: TGCGCCAGCAGCCAAGATCCCGGGGAGGTCCAAAAACTGTTTTTT.

CDR3 nucleotide sequence: TGTGCCAGCAGCTTGGTCGCCGGCCGGGACAGGAGGGGGTCACCCCTCCACTTT. Its protein is CASSLVAGRDRRGSPLHF. The chain links TRBV5-5 to TRBJ1-6, with TRBD1 matching 8 bases. This CDR3 has 18 amino acids. Unmatched junction bases numbered 15, after V lost 0 bases and J lost 10 bases. Germline assignment: CDR1 SGHKS and CDR2 YYEKEE (reference sequence).

The V call is TRBV9, the J call TRBJ2-1, with TRBD2 identical over 7 bases. In germline, CDR1 is SGDLS, CDR2 YYNGEE. V lost 0 bases, J lost 9 bases, and 9 bases stayed unmatched. This CDR3 has 15 amino acids. The CDR3 DNA sequence: TGTGCCAGCAGCGTAGGTTGGGCGGGGGAGAGTGAGCAGTTCTTC. Residues: CASSVGWAGESEQFF.

Only a few counts were recorded for this clone. The germline gene is not matched at one end of the junction; a read error may be the cause. The chain is built from TRBV20-1 and TRBJ1-2, with a weak D call TRBD1 (6 bases). Germline lookup yields CDR1 DFQATT and CDR2 SNEGSKA (reference sequence). This CDR3 spans 11 amino acids. The chain's CDR3 is CSARVGTPNSF. CDR3 sequence (DNA): TGCAGTGCTAGAGTTGGGACACCCAATTCCTTC.

The chain uses TRBV6-5 and TRBJ1-2; D is unresolved. Looked up from germline, CDR1 is MNHEY and CDR2 is SVGAGI. V gave up 7 bases and J gave up 8 bases, with 17 bases separating them. The CDR3 contains 13 residues. The CDR3 loop is CASIDPSGSGYTF. The CDR3 DNA sequence: TGTGCCAGCATAGACCCATCGGGGAGCGGCTACACCTTC.

The chain has TRBV11-3 and TRBJ2-2, with 12 positions matching TRBD2. This CDR3 is built from 15 residues. V shed 5 bases and J 4 bases; nucleotides not matched to a gene: 2. Germline CDR1 is SGHNT and CDR2 is YENEEA. This CDR3 is CASSKGLAGTGELFF. In nucleotides, the CDR3 is TGTGCCAGCAGCAAGGGACTAGCGGGCACCGGGGAGCTGTTTTTT.

This rearrangement joins TRBV2 to TRBJ2-5; D call uncertain. V gave up 7 bases and J gave up 7 bases, with 13 bases separating them. Germline lookup yields CDR1 SNHLY and CDR2 FYNNEI. The length of the CDR3 is 12 residues. CDR3 sequence reads: CASTRRLGTQYF. The CDR3 DNA follows: TGTGCCAGCACAAGGCGGCTCGGGACCCAGTACTTC.

The rearrangement joins TRBV2 to TRBJ2-7; 8 nucleotides line up with TRBD2. The length of the CDR3 is 14 residues. J gave up 1 base and V 10 bases, and 9 bases lay outside the gene matches. Germline V lookup: CDR1 SNHLY, CDR2 FYNNEI. CDR3: CANPGQRESYEQYF. The CDR3 DNA sequence: TGTGCCAATCCAGGGCAGCGGGAGTCCTACGAGCAGTACTTC.

This clone has a handful of counts. The chain has TRBV3-1 (or the pseudogene TRBV3-2) and TRBJ2-1; TRBD2 might be the D (7 bases). The germline V gene encodes CDR1 LGHDT and CDR2 YNNKEL (reference sequence). Trimming left V 1 base short and J 9 bases short, with 13 bases between. This CDR3 is 14 amino acids long. CDR3: CASSQVQGGGEQFF. CDR3 bases: TGTGCCAGCAGCCAAGTACAGGGAGGGGGTGAGCAGTTCTTC.

This chain joins TRBV28 and TRBJ1-5, with no clear D. Germline values: CDR1 MDHEN, CDR2 SYDVKM. V dropped 6 bases and J dropped 7 bases, with 16 bases sitting between them. The CDR3 consists of 14 residues. The CDR3 DNA sequence: TGTGCCAGCAGGCCTACGGGGAGAAACCAGCCCCAGCATTTT. Its protein product is CASRPTGRNQPQHF.

This chain uses TRBV5-1 with TRBJ1-1; D remains unclear. Between the trimmed V and J ends, which lost 5 bases and 0 bases, there was a span of 8 bases. This CDR3 comprises 13 residues. The germline CDR1 and CDR2 sequences are SGHRS and YFSETQ. The CDR3 DNA follows: TGCGCCAGCAGTCTGGGCATGAACACTGAAGCTTTCTTT. It encodes CASSLGMNTEAFF.

The rearrangement joins TRBV3-1 (or the pseudogene TRBV3-2) to TRBJ2-7; D gene ambiguous. From germline, CDR1 is LGHDT and CDR2 YNNKEL (reference sequence). The CDR3 is made up of 13 amino acids. Trimming stripped 0 bases from V and 11 bases from J, with 14 bases between. CDR3 sequence reads: CASSQEAELEKYF. In nucleotides, the CDR3 is TGTGCCAGCAGCCAAGAGGCGGAGTTGGAGAAGTACTTC.

The J gene is TRBJ1-2, the V gene TRBV13, with 7 bases lining up with TRBD1. The CDR3 runs to 13 residues. The ends lost 5 bases at V and 6 bases at J; junction bases unmatched: 6. Looked up from germline, CDR1 is PRHDT and CDR2 is FYEKMQ (reference sequence). The CDR3 nucleotides read TGTGCCAGCAGCGAGGGGGCAGCGGATGGCTACACCTTC. As protein: CASSEGAADGYTF.

This sequence joins TRBV6-1 and TRBJ1-1, with D unclear. CDR1 is MNHNS, CDR2 SASEGT, per germline. V was trimmed by 3 bases and J by 0 bases, leaving 8 bases between them. The CDR3 covers 14 residues. CDR3: CASSDPGLNTEAFF. CDR3 sequence (DNA): TGTGCCAGCAGTGATCCAGGATTGAACACTGAAGCTTTCTTT.

The genes are TRBV7-9 and TRBJ1-1; maybe TRBD1 (5 bases). The CDR3 is 15 residues long. Germline CDR1 reads SEHNR; CDR2 reads FQNEAQ (reference sequence). V was shortened by 0 bases and J by 0 bases, with 8 bases between the two germline ends. CDR3 sequence reads: CASSLATGLNTEAFF. The CDR3 bases are TGTGCCAGCAGCTTAGCTACAGGACTGAACACTGAAGCTTTCTTT.

The V and J genes are TRBV19 and TRBJ2-3; D perhaps matches TRBD2 (5 bases). The CDR3 extends over 14 amino acids. V lost 1 base and J lost 4, with 9 bases in between. From germline, CDR1 is LNHDA and CDR2 SQIVND (reference sequence). The CDR3 sequence: CASSIVSGSDTQYF. The CDR3 bases are TGTGCCAGTAGTATAGTTTCGGGGTCAGATACGCAGTATTTT.

V usage is TRBV6-6 and J usage is TRBJ1-6; 8 nucleotides match TRBD1. CDR3 size: 15 residues. CDR1 and CDR2 from the germline V gene are MNHNY and SVGAGI (reference sequence). V shed 2 bases and J 7 bases; nucleotides not matched to a gene: 4. CDR3 nucleotide sequence: TGTGCCAGCAGTTACCGACAGGGGTTGAATTCACCCCTCCACTTT. It yields the protein CASSYRQGLNSPLHF.

This clone came up once. The chain uses TRBV6-5 and TRBJ1-1; D possibly corresponds to TRBD1 (5 bases). There are 12 residues in the CDR3. Germline V gives CDR1 MNHEY, CDR2 SVGAGI. The ends were cut back, 2 bases at V and 10 bases at J, with 11 bases in the middle. The CDR3, as DNA: TGTGCCAGCAGTTACGGGAGGGGATCAGCTTTCTTT. Translated, it gives CASSYGRGSAFF.

The V call is TRBV19, the J call TRBJ1-4; 9 nucleotides align to TRBD1. Trimming at V came to 7 bases and at J to 8 bases, leaving 17 bases not matched to a gene. From germline, CDR1 is LNHDA and CDR2 SQIVND (reference sequence). The CDR3 is 17 amino acids. The CDR3 DNA reads TGTGCCAGTAAAGTTACGGGACAGGGCCAAATAAGGGAAAAACTGTTTTTT. Its protein product is CASKVTGQGQIREKLFF.

The chain recombines TRBV19 with TRBJ1-1; 8 positions agree with TRBD1. There are 16 residues in the CDR3. V trimming: 2 bases; J trimming: 5 bases; junction bases outside the gene matches: 10. CDR1 and CDR2 (germline): LNHDA, SQIVND (reference sequence). The CDR3 sequence: CASSIKWTGRRTEAFF. DNA of the CDR3: TGTGCCAGTAGTATAAAATGGACAGGGAGAAGGACTGAAGCTTTCTTT.

This rearrangement joins TRBV19 to TRBJ1-1; TRBD1 agrees at 8 bases. The CDR3 totals 15 residues. Trimming at V came to 3 bases and at J to 2 bases, leaving 5 bases not matched to a gene. From germline, CDR1 is LNHDA and CDR2 SQIVND (reference sequence). The DNA of the CDR3 is TGTGCCAGTAGTATTGGACAGGGCCCAAACACTGAAGCTTTCTTT. Encoded protein: CASSIGQGPNTEAFF.

This chain joins TRBV5-1 and TRBJ2-7; 7 nucleotides agree with TRBD2. This CDR3 contains 14 residues. J gave up 3 bases and V 4 bases, and 7 bases lay outside the gene matches. Germline V CDR1 and CDR2: SGHRS, YFSETQ. The CDR3 region is CASSTAGTNYEQYF. DNA for the CDR3: TGCGCCAGCAGCACAGCCGGGACTAACTACGAGCAGTACTTC.

V is TRBV5-5 and J is TRBJ1-4, with 7 bases aligning to TRBD1. CDR3 length: 16 amino acids. In germline, CDR1 is SGHKS, CDR2 YYEKEE (reference sequence). The V segment lost 4 bases and the J segment 5 bases; nucleotides outside the gene matches: 11. The CDR3 DNA follows: TGTGCCAGCAGCCCGGGGACAGAGAGCAGAAATGAAAAACTGTTTTTT. It yields the protein CASSPGTESRNEKLFF. The entire variable domain, with the rest obtained from reference TRBV5-5 and TRBJ1-4, is as follows: DAGVTQSPTHLIKTRGQQVTLRCSPISGHKSVSWYQQVLGQGPQFIFQYYEKEERGRGNFPDRFSARQFPNYSSELNVNALLLGDSALYLCASSPGTESRNEKLFFGSGTQLSVL.

V usage is TRBV4-1 and J usage is TRBJ1-3; 9 bases align to TRBD1. This CDR3 has 16 amino acids. V gave up 1 base and J gave up 0 bases; unmatched junction bases: 1. Germline V gene sequence: CDR1 MGHRA, CDR2 YSYEKL. For the CDR3, the DNA is TGCGCCAGCAGCCAAGGACAGGGGGTCTCTGGAAACACCATATATTTT. Protein product: CASSQGQGVSGNTIYF.

The V gene is TRBV7-9, the J gene TRBJ2-1, with D maybe TRBD1 (6 bases). The V gene's germline CDR1 is SEHNR and CDR2 FQNEAQ (reference sequence). The germline V and J ends were trimmed by 5 bases and 10 bases, with 12 bases remaining between them. This CDR3 comprises 12 residues. The CDR3 coding sequence is TGTGCCAGCAGCGTGATTGGACAGGAGCAGTTCTTC. This codes for CASSVIGQEQFF. Filled out from reference TRBV7-9 and TRBJ2-1, the complete variable domain reads DTGVSQNPRHKITKRGQNVTFRCDPISEHNRLYWYRQTLGQGPEFLTYFQNEAQLEKSRLLSDRFSAERPKGSFSTLEIQRTEQGDSAMYLCASSVIGQEQFFGPGTRLTVL.

The chain couples TRBV5-1 to TRBJ2-2; 10 bases fit TRBD2. Germline lookup yields CDR1 SGHRS and CDR2 YFSETQ. CDR3 length equals 16 residues. V lost 1 base to trimming and J lost 6 bases; unmatched junction nucleotides: 6. The CDR3 is CASSLPSGGVSGELFF. In DNA, the CDR3 is TGCGCCAGCAGCTTGCCAAGCGGGGGGGTATCCGGGGAGCTGTTTTTT.

The chain uses TRBV3-1 (or the pseudogene TRBV3-2) and TRBJ2-1; 8 bases map to TRBD2. The CDR3 covers 16 residues. V lost 5 bases and J lost 6; bases outside the gene matches: 12. CDR1 LGHDT and CDR2 YNNKEL come from the germline V gene (reference sequence). CDR3: CASSGISRGDLNEQFF. CDR3 nucleotides: TGTGCCAGCAGCGGGATTTCGCGGGGGGATCTCAATGAGCAGTTCTTC.

This chain links TRBV4-1 with TRBJ2-7, with 10 bases fitting TRBD1. The CDR3 covers 16 residues. V lost 2 bases to trimming and J lost 5 bases; unmatched junction nucleotides: 9. The V gene's germline CDR1 is MGHRA and CDR2 YSYEKL. CDR3: CASSQPTGTGAHEQYF. CDR3 DNA sequence: TGCGCCAGCAGCCAACCTACCGGGACAGGGGCCCACGAGCAGTACTTC.

The V and J genes are TRBV20-1 and TRBJ1-2, with 7 bases fitting TRBD1. CDR3 length equals 15 residues. V was pared by 3 bases and J by 3 bases, with 10 bases of the junction left unmatched. Germline loops: CDR1 DFQATT, CDR2 SNEGSKA (reference sequence). Here the CDR3 reads CSASDRGQADYGYTF. The CDR3 nucleotides read TGCAGTGCTAGTGATAGGGGGCAAGCGGACTATGGCTACACCTTC.

The rearrangement uses TRBV6-1 and TRBJ2-7; TRBD1 matches 10 bases. CDR1 is MNHNS and CDR2 is SASEGT in the germline V gene. After removal of 2 bases from V and 4 bases from J, the junction contained 5 bases not matched to a gene. CDR3 length: 15 residues. The CDR3, as DNA: TGTGCCAGCAGTGAATATTTGGGACAGGGGTACGAGCAGTACTTC. It translates to CASSEYLGQGYEQYF.